Listed here are 20 T cell receptor beta chains from one sample, sequenced in a study of blood T cell repertoires in COVID-19. The table came from immunoSEQ multiplex PCR; TCRdb's copy has only in-frame clones and leaves some out. The sample has 200,000 to 250,000 clones, around 90% seen once. Sequenced sample: peripheral blood. The source of these receptors is a young man with acute or convalescent COVID-19.

Details on this clone: Other DNA sequences in the sample encode the same CDR3. V is TRBV5-1 and J is TRBJ2-7; D is possibly TRBD2 (6 bases). Germline V lookup: CDR1 SGHRS, CDR2 YFSETQ. The CDR3 loop spans 13 amino acids. The V end lost 0 bases, the J end lost 4 bases, and 8 bases lay between the germline ends. The CDR3 nucleotides are TGCGCCAGCAGCTTGGGTGGGGGGTACGAGCAGTACTTC. It encodes CASSLGGGYEQYF.

This clone was counted a single time. This rearrangement joins TRBV6-5 to TRBJ2-1; 10 positions agree with TRBD1. Losses at the gene ends were 6 bases for V and 13 bases for J; bases not matched to a gene: 6. The CDR3 totals 12 residues. The germline V gene encodes CDR1 MNHEY and CDR2 SVGAGI. The CDR3 nucleotides are TGTGCCAGCAGAGGGAGGGACAGGGGACAGTTCTTC. Its protein product is CASRGRDRGQFF.

The gene calls are TRBV19 and TRBJ2-2, with 10 bases identical to TRBD1. The CDR3 is 16 amino acids. V shed 3 bases and J 3 bases; nucleotides not matched to a gene: 4. The germline gives CDR1 LNHDA, CDR2 SQIVND (reference sequence). The CDR3 region has the DNA TGTGCCAGTAGTATGGGGACAGGGGTATACACCGGGGAGCTGTTTTTT. This encodes CASSMGTGVYTGELFF.

This clone showed up just once. The CDR3 DNA reads TGTGCCAGCAGTTTATTGGTCAGGGGATTATCCTACGAGCAGTACTTC. Amino acid sequence: CASSLLVRGLSYEQYF. The chain joins TRBV27 to TRBJ2-7, with D possibly TRBD1 on 6 matching bases. There are 16 residues in the CDR3. CDR1 and CDR2 from the germline V gene are MNHEY and SMNVEV (reference sequence). With 1 base removed from V and 1 base from J, the gap between germline ends came to 14 bases.

This chain links TRBV2 with TRBJ2-5, with D perhaps TRBD2 (7 bases). The CDR3 spans 15 residues. CDR1 is SNHLY, CDR2 FYNNEI, per germline. Trimming stripped 6 bases from V and 4 bases from J, with 18 bases between. CDR3 sequence reads: CASREGGPRRETQYF. The CDR3 coding sequence is TGTGCCAGCAGAGAGGGGGGGCCGAGAAGAGAGACCCAGTACTTC.

This chain joins TRBV19 and TRBJ2-7; D is possibly TRBD2 (5 bases). Germline V gene sequence: CDR1 LNHDA, CDR2 SQIVND (reference sequence). The CDR3 spans 13 residues. Trimming pared 0 bases from V and 6 bases from J, leaving 9 bases between. The CDR3 DNA sequence: TGTGCCAGTAGTATAGAGAGAGGGATCGAGCAGTACTTC. Protein product: CASSIERGIEQYF.

The chain is built from TRBV3-1 (or the pseudogene TRBV3-2) and TRBJ2-7, with no clear D. Germline values: CDR1 LGHDT, CDR2 YNNKEL (reference sequence). Trimming took off 2 bases at V and 7 bases at J, with 9 bases between the two ends. The CDR3 consists of 12 residues. The CDR3, as DNA: TGTGCCAGCAGCCAACTGAACTTGGAGCAGTACTTC. This gives the protein CASSQLNLEQYF.

The chain recombines TRBV18 with TRBJ2-1, with D uncertain. CDR3 length: 14 amino acids. V lost 6 bases to trimming and J lost 5 bases, with 14 bases between them. Germline-derived CDR1 and CDR2 are KGHSH and LQKENI. This CDR3 is CASSPPPLNNEQFF. In DNA form, the CDR3 reads TGTGCCAGCTCCCCTCCCCCCCTTAACAATGAGCAGTTCTTC.

As for this clone: In the same sample, other DNA sequences code for this CDR3. This chain uses TRBV3-1 (or the pseudogene TRBV3-2) with TRBJ1-1; 7 bases align to TRBD1. The germline CDR1 and CDR2 sequences are LGHDT and YNNKEL (reference sequence). This CDR3 comprises 15 residues. The V and J ends lost 0 bases and 2 bases, in that order; junction bases with no gene match: 3. The CDR3 reads CASSQERGRNTEAFF. The DNA for the CDR3 is TGTGCCAGCAGCCAAGAAAGGGGGCGAAACACTGAAGCTTTCTTT.

The chain joins TRBV7-3 to TRBJ1-6; 9 bases line up with TRBD1. Losses at the gene ends were 5 bases for V and 10 bases for J; bases not matched to a gene: 6. Germline V gene sequence: CDR1 SGHTA, CDR2 FQGTGA. The CDR3 covers 14 residues. CDR3 nucleotide sequence: TGTGCCAGCAGCGCCGGGACAGGGAACTCACCCCTCCACTTT. This translates into CASSAGTGNSPLHF.

The chain joins TRBV12-5 to TRBJ2-7; 8 bases match TRBD1. V dropped 3 bases and J dropped 3; count of bases not matched to a gene: 7. In germline, CDR1 is LGHNT, CDR2 FRNRAP. The CDR3 is 15 residues long. The CDR3 nucleotides read TGTGCTAGTGGTTTTCCTGATACAGGGGGCTACGAGCAGTACTTC. Its translation is CASGFPDTGGYEQYF.

The chain has TRBV3-1 (or the pseudogene TRBV3-2) and TRBJ2-1; D might be TRBD2 (5 bases). Trimming left V 3 bases short and J 0 bases short, with 9 bases between. This CDR3 contains 15 residues. Germline CDR1 is LGHDT and CDR2 is YNNKEL (reference sequence). The CDR3 bases are TGTGCCAGCAGCCAGGACTCAAGCTCCTACAATGAGCAGTTCTTC. As protein: CASSQDSSSYNEQFF.

The CDR3 DNA follows: TGTGCCAGCAGTGAGCAGATTTACAATGAGCAGTTCTTC. Protein product: CASSEQIYNEQFF. J is TRBJ2-1 and V is TRBV6-4, with D uncertain. The germline V and J ends were trimmed by 3 bases and 4 bases, with 7 bases remaining between them. This CDR3 is 13 amino acids long. Per germline, CDR1 MRHNA and CDR2 SNTAGT.

V is TRBV7-9 and J is TRBJ1-5; D ambiguous. CDR1 is SEHNR, CDR2 FQNEAQ, per germline (reference sequence). The V gene lost 8 bases and the J gene lost 5 bases, with 10 bases spanning the gap. The CDR3 is made up of 12 amino acids. Written as DNA, the CDR3 is TGTGCCAGCCAGTGGTTGGATCAGCCCCAGCATTTT. It codes for CASQWLDQPQHF.

This clone was seen a single time. The chain has TRBV2 and TRBJ2-3, with D possibly being TRBD2 (6 bases). Germline V gene lookup returns CDR1 SNHLY and CDR2 FYNNEI. The V and J ends lost 4 bases and 5 bases respectively, with 19 bases between them. The length of the CDR3 is 16 residues. CDR3 sequence reads: CASSGNLRDLQDTQYF. The CDR3 DNA is TGTGCCAGCAGTGGAAACCTCAGGGACTTGCAAGATACGCAGTATTTT.

This clone was observed once. The chain is built from TRBV28 and TRBJ2-7, with D possibly matching TRBD1 (6 bases). Germline V gene lookup returns CDR1 MDHEN and CDR2 SYDVKM. The ends were cut back, 6 bases at V and 3 bases at J, with 15 bases in the middle. The CDR3 has 14 amino acids. This chain's CDR3 is CASRTQTGDYEQYF. The DNA for the CDR3 is TGTGCCAGCAGAACCCAGACAGGAGACTACGAGCAGTACTTC.

This chain links TRBV7-2 with TRBJ2-7; TRBD2 might be the D (6 bases). Germline lookup yields CDR1 SGHTA and CDR2 FQGNSA. The germline V and J ends were trimmed by 6 bases and 2 bases, with 20 bases remaining between them. The CDR3 is 16 residues long. The CDR3, as DNA: TGTGCCAGCAGTCTCGTACTAGCCCTCTTTCCCTACGAGCAGTACTTC. Protein sequence: CASSLVLALFPYEQYF. The full variable domain, with the rest looked up from reference TRBV7-2 and TRBJ2-7, is GAGVSQSPSNKVTEKGKDVELRCDPISGHTALYWYRQSLGQGLEFLIYFQGNSAPDKSGLPSDRFSAERTGGSVSTLTIQRTQQEDSAVYLCASSLVLALFPYEQYFGPGTRLTVT.

The genes are TRBV28 and TRBJ1-2, with a tentative D call TRBD1 (6 bases). V dropped 5 bases and J dropped 3 bases, with 13 bases sitting between them. Germline loops: CDR1 MDHEN, CDR2 SYDVKM. The CDR3 runs 14 residues. The CDR3: CASSIRGGYYGYTF. The CDR3, as DNA: TGTGCCAGCAGTATCAGGGGCGGATACTATGGCTACACCTTC.

The genes are TRBV19 and TRBJ2-1; TRBD2 matches 9 bases. Germline CDR1 and CDR2: LNHDA and SQIVND (reference sequence). This CDR3 is 13 amino acids long. The J segment lost 11 bases and the V segment lost 3 bases, leaving 5 bases of the junction unmatched. CDR3 residues: CASSIAGGRKQFF. The CDR3 DNA sequence: TGTGCCAGTAGTATTGCGGGGGGGCGTAAGCAGTTCTTC.

This chain connects TRBV7-8 to TRBJ2-7, with D perhaps TRBD1 (6 bases). This CDR3 region has 14 residues. The V gene lost 4 bases and the J gene lost 6 bases, with 16 bases spanning the gap. Germline V gives CDR1 SGHVS, CDR2 FQNEAQ. The CDR3 nucleotides read TGTGCCAGCAGCTCCCGCCCAGGGGTCGGCGAGCAGTACTTC. Protein: CASSSRPGVGEQYF.